The sequence of this T cell receptor beta chain was determined in a study of T-cell memory formation after mild COVID-19. Study in general: Among the donors, TCR clusters were largely specific to each donor.

Germline CDR1 is SQVTM and CDR2 is ANQGSEA. V lost 5 bases and J lost 3; bases outside the gene matches: 7. This CDR3 has 15 amino acids. TCRdb used MiXCR to reprocess the 5' RACE reads, holding one entry per CDR3 protein. The data show approximately 560,000 distinct CDR3 sequences, 15% to 20% seen once. The chain recombines TRBV29-1 with TRBJ1-5, with TRBD1 matching over 10 bases. This TCR was recovered from an adult woman who had mild COVID-19 (a few samples of this study predate the infection). Cell type and time point are not known. The sample consisted of PBMCs or a T cell subset sorted from them (not recorded which). CDR3 sequence (DNA): TGCAGCGTTCCCCCTGACAGGGGGCTCAATCAGCCCCAGCATTTT. Translation: CSVPPDRGLNQPQHF.